The entry that follows covers one TCR beta chain sequence. Both 60 Vbeta primers and 13 Jbeta primers went into the PCR. Only in-frame clones appear in the TCRdb table, and some are missing; sequencing was by immunoSEQ multiplex PCR. Counted here are more than 100,000 clones, more than 75% occurring once; the ten biggest clones make up about 5%. This sample is drawn from a study of cytomegalovirus exposure and HLA in healthy donors. Trimming took off 4 bases at V and 4 bases at J, with 10 bases between the two ends. Germline CDR1 is SEHNR and CDR2 is FQNEAQ (reference sequence). This CDR3 region has 13 residues.

The chain employs TRBV7-9 and TRBJ1-2, with D unresolved. The sequenced material came from PBMCs. The receptor's source is a young woman in good health and CMV-seronegative. Here the CDR3 DNA reads TGTGCCAGCAGCTCGCTAATTGGCTATGGCTACACCTTC. It is translated as CASSSLIGYGYTF.